This T cell receptor beta chain comes out of a study of CD8 T cells in ankylosing spondylitis. Study-wide points: Disease-associated clones were reportedly significantly overrepresented in matched ankylosing spondylitis synovial fluid.

Deletions cut 4 bases from V and 6 bases from J, with 12 bases between. Germline V gene data show CDR1 as DFQATT and CDR2 as SNEGSKA (reference sequence). The CDR3 contains 13 residues. Regarding this clonotype: Its target is unknown.

Each TCR beta library was made by quantitative 5'-RACE that incorporated molecular barcodes. TCRdb re-called the 5' RACE reads with MiXCR, one entry per CDR3 protein. The sample has 200,000 to 250,000 distinct CDR3 sequences, 30% to 40% seen once. V gene TRBV20-1 combines with J gene TRBJ2-2; D is unresolved. Sequenced: blood, either unsorted or a sorted T cell fraction (not recorded which). This TCR was recovered from a male donor with ankylosing spondylitis or in good health (not recorded which). The CDR3 reads CSAKFGSAGELFF. The CDR3, as DNA: TGCAGTGCTAAGTTTGGCTCGGCCGGGGAGCTGTTTTTT.